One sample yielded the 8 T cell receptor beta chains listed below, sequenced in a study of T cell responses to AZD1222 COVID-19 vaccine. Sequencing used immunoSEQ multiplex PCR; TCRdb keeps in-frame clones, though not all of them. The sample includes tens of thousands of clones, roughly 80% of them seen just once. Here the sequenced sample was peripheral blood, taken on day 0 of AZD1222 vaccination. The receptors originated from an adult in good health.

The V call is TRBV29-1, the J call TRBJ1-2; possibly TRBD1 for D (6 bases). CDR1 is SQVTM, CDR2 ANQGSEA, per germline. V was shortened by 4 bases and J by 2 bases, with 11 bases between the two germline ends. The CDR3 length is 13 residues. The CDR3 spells CSVVGGANYGYTF. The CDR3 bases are TGCAGCGTTGTTGGGGGCGCAAACTATGGCTACACCTTC.

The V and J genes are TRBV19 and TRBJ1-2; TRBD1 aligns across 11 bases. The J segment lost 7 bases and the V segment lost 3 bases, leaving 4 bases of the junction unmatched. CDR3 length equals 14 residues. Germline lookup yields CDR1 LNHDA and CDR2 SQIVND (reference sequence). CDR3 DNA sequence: TGTGCCAGTAGTATTGGACAGGGGGCAGGTGGCTACACCTTC. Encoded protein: CASSIGQGAGGYTF.

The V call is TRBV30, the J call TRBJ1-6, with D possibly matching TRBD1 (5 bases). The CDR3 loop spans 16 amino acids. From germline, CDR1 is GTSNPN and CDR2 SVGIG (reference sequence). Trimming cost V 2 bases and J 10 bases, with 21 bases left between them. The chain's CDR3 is CAWSTAPRGGLSPLHF. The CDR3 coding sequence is TGTGCCTGGAGTACCGCCCCACGGGGGGGGTTATCACCCCTCCACTTT. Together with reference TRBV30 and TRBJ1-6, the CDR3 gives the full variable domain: SQTIHQWPATLVQPVGSPLSLECTVEGTSNPNLYWYRQAAGRGLQLLFYSVGIGQISSEVPQNLSASRPQDRQFILSSKKLLLSDSGFYLCAWSTAPRGGLSPLHFGNGTRLTVT.

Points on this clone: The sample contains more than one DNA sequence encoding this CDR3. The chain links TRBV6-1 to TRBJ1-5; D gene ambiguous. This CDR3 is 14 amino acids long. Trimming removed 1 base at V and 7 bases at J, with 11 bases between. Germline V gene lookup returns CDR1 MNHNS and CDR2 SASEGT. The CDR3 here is CASSEGTPYQPQHF. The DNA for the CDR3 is TGTGCCAGCAGTGAAGGGACTCCTTACCAGCCCCAGCATTTT.

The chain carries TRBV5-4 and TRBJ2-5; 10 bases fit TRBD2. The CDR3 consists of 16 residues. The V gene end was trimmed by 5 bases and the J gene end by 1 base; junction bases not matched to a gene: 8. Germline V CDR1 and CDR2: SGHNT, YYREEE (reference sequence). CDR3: CASSYGLADIQETQYF. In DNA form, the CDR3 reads TGTGCCAGCAGTTACGGACTAGCGGATATCCAAGAGACCCAGTACTTC.

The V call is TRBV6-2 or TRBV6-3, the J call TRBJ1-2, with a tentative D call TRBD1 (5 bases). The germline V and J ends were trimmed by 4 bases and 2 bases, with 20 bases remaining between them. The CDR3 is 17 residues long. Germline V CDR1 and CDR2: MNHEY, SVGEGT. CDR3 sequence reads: CASSSLSWAGLNYGYTF. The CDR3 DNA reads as TGTGCCAGCAGTTCCCTCTCGTGGGCAGGGCTCAACTATGGCTACACCTTC.

This CDR3 is CASSLSGGSGELFF. The CDR3 coding sequence is TGTGCCAGCAGCTTATCCGGGGGGTCCGGGGAGCTGTTTTTT. The chain has TRBV7-9 and TRBJ2-2, with 7 positions matching TRBD2. CDR1 and CDR2 from the germline V gene are SEHNR and FQNEAQ (reference sequence). V was clipped by 2 bases and J by 6 bases; unmatched bases: 3. CDR3 length: 14 residues.

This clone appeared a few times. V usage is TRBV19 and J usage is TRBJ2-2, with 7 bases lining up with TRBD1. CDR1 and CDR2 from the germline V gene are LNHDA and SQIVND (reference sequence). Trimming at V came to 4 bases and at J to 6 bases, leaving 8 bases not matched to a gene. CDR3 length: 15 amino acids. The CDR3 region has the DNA TGTGCCAGTAGTAGGGGACAGACAACACCCGGGGAGCTGTTTTTT. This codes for CASSRGQTTPGELFF.